This TCR beta chain was found in a study of cytomegalovirus exposure and HLA in healthy donors. Study as a whole: Counted in an early data release were about 80 million unique TCRs from HLA-typed donors.

Points on this clone: The antigen remains undetermined.

Findings of the study overall: The study designated some 180 TCR beta chains cytomegalovirus-associated. Most of the TCR beta V segments (in an earlier analysis) were productive either about 87% or about 30% of the time.

Germline V gene data show CDR1 as LNHDA and CDR2 as SQIVND (reference sequence). V lost 7 bases to trimming and J lost 4 bases, with 12 bases between them. This CDR3 is 13 amino acids long. PCR amplification relied on 60 Vbeta primers (plus 13 Jbeta primers). Original processing methods: In a later analysis, some 10 million of approximately 80 million unique beta chains occurred in at least two donors. Repertoires were generated with immunoSEQ multiplex PCR, while TCRdb's copy carries only in-frame clones and drops some. V and J calls and clone size come straight from that table; D and trimming were deduced from the DNA. The sample comprises about 96,000 clones, approximately 72% of which are singletons, and 2.5% to 3.5% rests with the top ten.

The sample was PBMCs. The sequence was collected from a female donor in good health and CMV-seropositive. V gene TRBV19 combines with J gene TRBJ2-3; weak D call: TRBD1 (6 bases). CDR3 in amino acids: CASMPGVSDTQYF. The CDR3 bases are TGTGCCAGTATGCCAGGGGTTTCAGATACGCAGTATTTT.